This TCR beta chain emerged from a study of CD8 T cells in Susac syndrome. The table lists this clonotype with a count of one. The V gene's germline CDR1 is SQVTM and CDR2 ANQGSEA. CDR3 length: 12 residues. V lost 3 bases and J 3 bases, leaving 8 bases between the germline ends. Roughly 0.45 to 1 ug RNA was reverse transcribed with random hexamers. Amplification of TCR beta CDR3 across 54 Vbeta and 13 Jbeta was performed with immunoSEQ multiplex PCR. TCRdb reanalysed the immunoSEQ multiplex PCR reads using MiXCR and keeps one entry per CDR3 protein. This table holds some 300,000 distinct CDR3 sequences, 80% to 90% found once. Relapsing-remitting disease, either stable or active, was present in the treatment-naive patients who were the multiple sclerosis controls.

The sequencing input was CD8+ T cells from PBMCs. The rearrangement links TRBV29-1 to TRBJ1-2; D gene unclear. The TCR comes from a human donor with multiple sclerosis. The CDR3 loop reads CSVDRGYYGYTF. In nucleotides, the CDR3 is TGCAGCGTTGACCGGGGTTACTATGGCTACACCTTC.